One sample yielded the 20 T cell receptor beta chains listed below, sequenced in a study of cytomegalovirus exposure and HLA in healthy donors. PCR primers comprised 60 Vbeta and 13 Jbeta primers. Some clones are missing from TCRdb's copy, which holds only in-frame ones; the method was immunoSEQ multiplex PCR. Among 190,000 or so clones listed, less than 85% were seen once. Sequencing was done on a sample of PBMCs. These receptors were collected from a girl under 18 in good health and CMV-seropositive.

This chain uses TRBV10-3 with TRBJ2-3, with 11 nucleotides matching TRBD2. From germline, CDR1 is ENHRY and CDR2 SYGVKD. Trimming removed 6 bases from V and 1 base from J; junction bases left unmatched: 3. The CDR3 has 15 residues. The CDR3 DNA is TGTGCCATCAGCGATAGCGGGGGGGGCACAGATACGCAGTATTTT. This gives the protein CAISDSGGGTDTQYF.

The gene calls are TRBV6-5 and TRBJ2-7, with TRBD2 matching over 7 bases. This CDR3 is built from 16 residues. With V trimmed by 0 bases and J by 3 bases, 8 bases remained unmatched. The germline CDR1 and CDR2 sequences are MNHEY and SVGAGI. DNA for the CDR3: TGTGCCAGCAGTTACTCGACAGCGGGGAAACACTACGAGCAGTACTTC. As protein: CASSYSTAGKHYEQYF.

The J gene is TRBJ1-4, the V gene TRBV11-2, with D perhaps TRBD1 (5 bases). V gave up 5 bases and J gave up 0 bases, with 10 bases separating them. The CDR3 is made up of 15 amino acids. Looked up from germline, CDR1 is SGHAT and CDR2 is FQNNGV. The CDR3: CASSISGTTNEKLFF. CDR3 DNA sequence: TGTGCCAGCAGCATATCAGGGACAACTAATGAAAAACTGTTTTTT.

The chain recombines TRBV6-1 with TRBJ1-3; D unresolved. Deletions cut 2 bases from V and 0 bases from J, with 8 bases between. The CDR3 has 15 amino acids. Germline CDR1 MNHNS, CDR2 SASEGT. The CDR3 DNA follows: TGTGCCAGCAGTGAAATGGTGAGCTCTGGAAACACCATATATTTT. It translates to CASSEMVSSGNTIYF.

This rearrangement joins TRBV5-1 to TRBJ2-3; 7 positions agree with TRBD2. In germline, CDR1 is SGHRS, CDR2 YFSETQ. Unmatched junction bases numbered 7, after V lost 3 bases and J lost 0 bases. The CDR3 has 16 residues. The CDR3 nucleotides are TGCGCCAGCAGCTACCTCACAGCGGGGAGCACAGATACGCAGTATTTT. As protein: CASSYLTAGSTDTQYF.

The rearrangement uses TRBV10-1 and TRBJ2-1, with D possibly matching TRBD1 (6 bases). CDR1 and CDR2 (germline): WNHNN, SYGVQD (reference sequence). The CDR3 has 13 amino acids. The V end was cut by 6 bases, the J end by 9 bases, with 15 bases between. The chain's CDR3 is CASRATGSAEQFF. CDR3 nucleotide sequence: TGCGCCAGCAGGGCTACAGGGTCGGCTGAGCAGTTCTTC.

The chain recombines TRBV11-2 with TRBJ2-2; D possibly corresponds to TRBD2 (7 bases). This CDR3 has 17 residues. Germline CDR1 is SGHAT and CDR2 is FQNNGV. Deletions cut 3 bases from V and 1 base from J, with 15 bases between. CDR3 bases: TGTGCCAGCAGCTTTACCTGGGGGGGCAGGAACACCGGGGAGCTGTTTTTT. Protein product: CASSFTWGGRNTGELFF. The whole variable domain, filled in from reference TRBV11-2 and TRBJ2-2, reads EAGVAQSPRYKIIEKRQSVAFWCNPISGHATLYWYQQILGQGPKLLIQFQNNGVVDDSQLPKDRFSAERLKGVDSTLKIQPAKLEDSAVYLCASSFTWGGRNTGELFFGEGSRLTVL.

V gene TRBV9 combines with J gene TRBJ1-2; unclear D gene. Trimming stripped 0 bases from V and 6 bases from J, with 12 bases between. The germline V gene has CDR1 SGDLS and CDR2 YYNGEE. CDR3 length: 14 amino acids. CDR3 protein: CASSVAASADGYTF. CDR3 coding DNA: TGTGCCAGCAGCGTAGCCGCAAGCGCAGATGGCTACACCTTC.

Only a few counts were recorded for this clone. This chain joins TRBV6-5 and TRBJ1-1; 7 bases map to TRBD1. Germline CDR1 reads MNHEY; CDR2 reads SVGAGI. The CDR3 spans 15 residues. J lost 2 bases, V lost 7 bases, and 10 bases had no gene match. The CDR3 is CASTRVGQLNTEAFF. The CDR3 DNA reads TGTGCCAGCACTAGAGTGGGACAGCTTAACACTGAAGCTTTCTTT.

In nucleotides, the CDR3 is TGTGCCAGCAGCTTACCGACCGAGGGCGGCTACGAGCAGTACTTC. This translates into CASSLPTEGGYEQYF. The chain is built from TRBV7-2 and TRBJ2-7, with D maybe TRBD2 (5 bases). Germline values: CDR1 SGHTA, CDR2 FQGNSA. This CDR3 has 15 residues. Trimming cost V 2 bases and J 3 bases, with 14 bases left between them.

V is TRBV19 and J is TRBJ1-2; 8 bases map to TRBD1. The V gene end was trimmed by 3 bases and the J gene end by 0 bases; junction bases not matched to a gene: 3. This CDR3 is 15 amino acids long. Per the germline V gene, CDR1 is LNHDA and CDR2 is SQIVND (reference sequence). The CDR3 region is CASSITGGTNYGYTF. In DNA form, the CDR3 reads TGTGCCAGTAGTATCACAGGGGGGACTAACTATGGCTACACCTTC. Supplemented by reference TRBV19 and TRBJ1-2, the full variable domain reads DGGITQSPKYLFRKEGQNVTLSCEQNLNHDAMYWYRQDPGQGLRLIYYSQIVNDFQKGDIAEGYSVSREKKESFPLTVTSAQKNPTAFYLCASSITGGTNYGYTFGSGTRLTVV.

This clone was seen only a few times. The chain uses TRBV5-8 and TRBJ1-5; 8 bases fit TRBD1. The CDR3 is 16 amino acids. CDR1 SGHTS and CDR2 YDEGEE come from the germline V gene. Trimming removed 0 bases from V and 3 bases from J; junction bases left unmatched: 5. The CDR3 protein is CASSLGTGSFNQPQHF. As DNA, the CDR3 is TGTGCCAGCAGCTTGGGGACAGGGTCATTCAATCAGCCCCAGCATTTT.

Turning to this clone: Other nucleotide sequences in the sample specify the same CDR3. This chain uses TRBV6-5 with TRBJ1-6, with 8 bases lining up with TRBD1. The CDR3 loop spans 15 amino acids. The trim removed 5 bases at V and 6 bases at J, leaving 6 bases unmatched. Germline lookup yields CDR1 MNHEY and CDR2 SVGAGI. The CDR3 bases are TGTGCCAGCAGTCAGGACAGGGCCTTTAATTCACCCCTCCACTTT. Its translation: CASSQDRAFNSPLHF.

The chain recombines TRBV11-2 with TRBJ1-2; D is uncertain. V gave up 2 bases and J gave up 7 bases, with 5 bases separating them. The CDR3 contains 11 residues. Germline CDR1 reads SGHAT; CDR2 reads FQNNGV. The CDR3 spells CASSLIGGYTF. The DNA for the CDR3 is TGTGCCAGCAGCTTAATCGGTGGCTACACCTTC.

This clone showed up just a few times. The chain uses TRBV7-2 and TRBJ2-7; D not certain. Germline CDR1 reads SGHTA; CDR2 reads FQGNSA. The CDR3 spans 11 residues. The V end lost 5 bases, the J end lost 5 bases, and 7 bases lay between the germline ends. CDR3 protein: CASSVYHEQYF. In DNA, the CDR3 is TGTGCCAGCAGCGTCTACCACGAGCAGTACTTC.

The gene calls are TRBV18 and TRBJ2-2, with TRBD1 as a possible D gene (5 bases). V lost 2 bases and J lost 7, with 8 bases in between. This CDR3 comprises 13 residues. The germline CDR1 and CDR2 sequences are KGHSH and LQKENI. The CDR3 sequence: CASSPGADGELFF. In DNA form, the CDR3 reads TGTGCCAGCTCACCAGGGGCCGACGGGGAGCTGTTTTTT.

The J gene is TRBJ2-2, the V gene TRBV6-5; a weak D match, TRBD1 (7 bases). This CDR3 comprises 16 residues. The V gene's germline CDR1 is MNHEY and CDR2 SVGAGI. Trimming removed 3 bases from V and 4 bases from J, with 15 bases in between. CDR3 amino acids: CASSYGRGQFTGELFF. CDR3 DNA: TGTGCCAGCAGTTATGGGCGGGGACAGTTCACCGGGGAGCTGTTTTTT.

The chain joins TRBV6-1 to TRBJ2-5, with TRBD2 identical over 8 bases. Germline V CDR1 and CDR2: MNHNS, SASEGT. After removal of 5 bases from V and 5 bases from J, the junction contained 10 bases not matched to a gene. The CDR3 sequence is 15 residues long. The CDR3 DNA reads as TGTGCCAGCAGTTTTCCCGGGACTAGATATGAGACCCAGTACTTC. Translation: CASSFPGTRYETQYF.

This clone ranks as medium-sized. J is TRBJ2-7 and V is TRBV2; the D gene is possibly TRBD1 (6 bases). CDR1 and CDR2 (germline): SNHLY, FYNNEI. V was cut by 7 bases and J by 0 bases, with 13 bases left in between. The length of the CDR3 is 14 residues. The chain's CDR3 is CASIRGQSSYEQYF. The CDR3 DNA is TGTGCCAGCATCCGCGGACAGAGCTCCTACGAGCAGTACTTC.

V is TRBV7-2 and J is TRBJ2-3, with D possibly matching TRBD2 (6 bases). The V end was cut by 5 bases, the J end by 12 bases, with 15 bases between. The CDR3 totals 12 residues. Germline values: CDR1 SGHTA, CDR2 FQGNSA. CDR3 in amino acids: CASSPPGTPQYF. The DNA of the CDR3 is TGTGCCAGCAGCCCCCCCGGGACTCCCCAGTATTTT.